This T cell receptor (beta chain) derives from a study of OX40 agonist ivuxolimab in advanced cancers. Broadly, across the study: The costimulatory receptor OX40 (CD134) was targeted by ivuxolimab, a fully human IgG2 agonistic monoclonal antibody. Intravenous ivuxolimab was administered to patients every 2 weeks at six dose levels: 0.01, 0.1, 0.3, 1.5, 3 and 10 mg/kg. Of the roughly 52 dose-escalation patients, hepatocellular carcinoma was present in about 19, melanoma in roughly 15, renal cell carcinoma in 9 and head and neck cancer in 9. In the dose-escalation cohort, around four fifths of patients were male, and the mean age was 60 years with a range of roughly 23 to 79. Prior anti-PD-1, anti-PD-L1 or anti-CTLA-4 therapy was permitted, and 40% to 50% of dose-escalation patients had received checkpoint inhibitors. Partial responses were achieved by three dose-escalation patients, of whom one had hepatocellular carcinoma and two had cutaneous melanoma. Peripheral TCRbeta sequencing was intended to test whether TCR sequence diversity was altered and clonal T-cell expansion was caused by ivuxolimab. The paper describes the monotherapy dose-escalation part (N of about 57 patients) of the phase I trial of ivuxolimab.

Concerning this clone itself: The antigen it binds to is not known. No base quality information exists; no much larger clone differs at one position.

The trial excluded patients who had a history of autoimmune disease or who were on systemic immunosuppression. Peripheral blood for TCR sequencing was drawn from every dose cohort at baseline, at cycle 4 day 1 and at cycle 7 day 1. Samples were obtained from an open-label, multicenter, first-in-human phase I dose-escalation trial of ivuxolimab. Adults with locally advanced or metastatic head and neck squamous cell, hepatocellular, melanoma or renal cell carcinoma were enrolled in the trial. Before TCR sequencing, CD4+ T cells and CD8+ T cells were sorted from peripheral blood as separate populations. Ends trimmed: V by 3 bases, J by 5 bases; bases unmatched to a gene: 0. Including cysteine and phenylalanine, the CDR3 has 13 amino acids. Only CDR3 DNA remains: 39 bases, in frame from the first base. The CDR1 and CDR2 encoded by the germline V gene are KGHSH and LQKENI. Genomic DNA was extracted from sorted cells for sequencing of the TCRbeta CDR3 region. TCRbeta CDR3 regions were sequenced using the immunoSEQ Assay. As stored in TCRdb, this immuneACCESS dataset retains in-frame rearrangements with V and J assigned. A fraction of the clones does not appear; measured against another copy, unresolved V genes explain less than half of the discrepancy, and the remainder lacks a known reason. This sample has 150,000 to 190,000 clones in its table, and approximately 94% of those were observed once. About 0.3% of the sample rests with the top ten.

Points the paper makes about the study in general: At doses of 0.1 to 3.0 mg/kg, clonal expansion of both CD4+ and CD8+ blood T cells was observed from baseline to week 6. After ivuxolimab, expanded clones were on average more numerous among CD8+ T cells than among CD4+ T cells. Antigen specificity was not determined for the clonally expanded peripheral T cells. Partial responders in the 0.1-3.0 mg/kg groups had among the lowest normalized peripheral clonal expansion, especially among CD8+ T cells. Low levels of normalized T-cell clonal expansion were also seen in some patients who did not respond.

This sequence originates from an adult with an advanced solid tumor such as melanoma, head and neck, liver or kidney cancer. The sequence is built from TRBV18 and TRBJ1-1, with 10 bases in between that match TRBD1. Material: CD4+ or CD8+ T cells sorted from blood, obtained in a trial of the OX40 agonist ivuxolimab. The nucleotide sequence reads TGTGCCAGCTCACCGGACAGGGGGACTGAAGCTTTCTTT. It encodes CASSPDRGTEAFF.